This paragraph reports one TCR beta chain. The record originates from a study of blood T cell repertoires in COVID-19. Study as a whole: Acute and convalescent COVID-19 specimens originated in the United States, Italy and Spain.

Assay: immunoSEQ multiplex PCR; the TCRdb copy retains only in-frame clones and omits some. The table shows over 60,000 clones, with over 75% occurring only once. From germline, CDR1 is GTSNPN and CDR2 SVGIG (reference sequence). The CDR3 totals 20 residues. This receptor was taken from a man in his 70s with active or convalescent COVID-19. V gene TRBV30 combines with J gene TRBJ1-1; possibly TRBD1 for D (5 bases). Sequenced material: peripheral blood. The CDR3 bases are TGTGCTCAAGACTTAATCCGGAAGGGGAACGGGTTGAGGAGAACGACTGAAGCTTTCTTT. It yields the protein CAQDLIRKGNGLRRTTEAFF.